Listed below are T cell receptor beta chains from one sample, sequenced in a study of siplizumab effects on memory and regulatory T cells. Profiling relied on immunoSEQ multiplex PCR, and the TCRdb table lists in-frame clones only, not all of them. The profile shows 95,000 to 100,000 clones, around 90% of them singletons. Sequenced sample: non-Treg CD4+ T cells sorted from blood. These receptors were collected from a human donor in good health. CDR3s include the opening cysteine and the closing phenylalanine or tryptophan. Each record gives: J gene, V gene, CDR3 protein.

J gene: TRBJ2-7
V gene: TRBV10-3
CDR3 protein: CAISESGQGSYEQYF

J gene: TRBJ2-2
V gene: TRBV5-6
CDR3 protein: CASSLGLDEYTGELFF

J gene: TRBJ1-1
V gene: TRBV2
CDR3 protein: CASSGGTEAFF

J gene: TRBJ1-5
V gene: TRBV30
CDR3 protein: CAWNLVGNQPQHF

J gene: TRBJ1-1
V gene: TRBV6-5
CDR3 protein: CASSSPKTGVNTEAFF

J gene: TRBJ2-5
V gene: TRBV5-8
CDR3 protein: CASSHNRVGQETQYF

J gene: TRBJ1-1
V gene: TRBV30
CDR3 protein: CAWSGDSNTEAFF

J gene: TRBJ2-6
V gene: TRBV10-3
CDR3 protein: CAISERGSGANVLTF

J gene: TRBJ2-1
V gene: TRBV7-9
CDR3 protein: CASSAGTGVIYNEQFF

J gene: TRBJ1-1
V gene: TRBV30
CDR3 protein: CAWRSGLNTEAFF

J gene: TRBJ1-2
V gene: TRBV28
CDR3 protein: CASRGTQGAGSDGYTF

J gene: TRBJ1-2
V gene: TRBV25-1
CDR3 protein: CASSGSMFNYGYTF